The 22 T cell receptor beta chains given below trace back to one sample, sequenced in a study of blood T cell repertoires in COVID-19. Sequencing was performed with immunoSEQ multiplex PCR; in TCRdb, only in-frame clones are kept and a portion is missing. The table has roughly 15,000 clones, around 74% seen once; the top ten hold about an eighth. Specimen: peripheral blood. The receptors were sampled from a man aged 55 to 70 with acute or convalescent COVID-19.

V and J are TRBV7-9 and TRBJ1-6; the D gene is possibly TRBD1 (5 bases). This CDR3 is 13 amino acids long. CDR1 is SEHNR, CDR2 FQNEAQ, per germline (reference sequence). The ends were cut back, 4 bases at V and 11 bases at J, with 12 bases in the middle. The CDR3 region is CASSSSGGAPLHF. CDR3 coding DNA: TGTGCCAGCAGCTCCTCCGGGGGGGCACCCCTCCACTTT.

This clone was recorded only once. This sequence joins TRBV5-1 and TRBJ1-5; D gene unclear. The ends were cut back, 0 bases at V and 0 bases at J, with 4 bases in the middle. The CDR3 runs to 14 residues. Germline values: CDR1 SGHRS, CDR2 YFSETQ. In nucleotides, the CDR3 is TGCGCCAGCAGCTTGGATTATAGCAATCAGCCCCAGCATTTT. Translating gives CASSLDYSNQPQHF.

This clone was found a few times. The chain joins TRBV5-1 to TRBJ2-2; 9 bases align to TRBD1. Unmatched junction bases numbered 7, after V lost 4 bases and J lost 6 bases. Germline values: CDR1 SGHRS, CDR2 YFSETQ. The CDR3 consists of 15 residues. CDR3 amino acids: CASSIEQGAAGELFF. CDR3 bases: TGCGCCAGCAGCATTGAACAGGGGGCCGCCGGGGAGCTGTTTTTT.

This chain links TRBV2 with TRBJ1-4; no clear D gene. The V end was cut by 6 bases, the J end by 8 bases, with 7 bases between. The germline V gene encodes CDR1 SNHLY and CDR2 FYNNEI. This CDR3 has 11 amino acids. CDR3 sequence: CASSLEEKLFF. The CDR3 DNA reads as TGTGCCAGCAGCCTCGAGGAAAAACTGTTTTTT.

The chain joins TRBV4-3 to TRBJ1-1; D unclear. The length of the CDR3 is 12 residues. Germline V gene data show CDR1 as LGHNA and CDR2 as YSLEER. Trimming pared 3 bases from V and 8 bases from J, leaving 10 bases between. The chain's CDR3 is CASSHPEGEAFF. The CDR3 region has the DNA TGCGCCAGCAGCCACCCTGAGGGAGAAGCTTTCTTT.

This clone has more than one count but fewer than ten. CDR3 coding DNA: TGTGCCAGCAGTGAAGAGGTCGCAGGGGCGGGCGGGGAGCTGTTTTTT. It yields the protein CASSEEVAGAGGELFF. The chain has TRBV6-1 and TRBJ2-2; weak D call: TRBD1 (6 bases). Germline V gene lookup returns CDR1 MNHNS and CDR2 SASEGT. The CDR3 loop spans 16 amino acids. V was pared by 1 base and J by 7 bases, with 16 bases between.

This clone counts as medium-sized. The chain couples TRBV4-1 to TRBJ1-2; TRBD1 aligns across 8 bases. Germline assignment: CDR1 MGHRA and CDR2 YSYEKL. CDR3 size: 16 residues. The J segment lost 2 bases and the V segment lost 0 bases, leaving 5 bases of the junction unmatched. The CDR3 here is CASSQESRTGNYGYTF. The CDR3 DNA sequence: TGCGCCAGCAGCCAAGAAAGTCGGACAGGGAACTATGGCTACACCTTC.

The chain couples TRBV30 to TRBJ1-1; no clear D. The CDR3 extends over 11 amino acids. CDR1 is GTSNPN and CDR2 is SVGIG in the germline V gene (reference sequence). Trimming took 2 bases from V and 7 from J, leaving 8 bases between them. CDR3 DNA sequence: TGTGCCTGGAGTCGGGTAAATGAAGCTTTCTTT. Amino acids: CAWSRVNEAFF. Full variable domain (rest looked up from reference TRBV30 and TRBJ1-1): SQTIHQWPATLVQPVGSPLSLECTVEGTSNPNLYWYRQAAGRGLQLLFYSVGIGQISSEVPQNLSASRPQDRQFILSSKKLLLSDSGFYLCAWSRVNEAFFGQGTRLTVV.

V is TRBV5-1 and J is TRBJ2-5, with D possibly matching TRBD2 (5 bases). V dropped 7 bases and J dropped 5 bases, with 18 bases sitting between them. The CDR3 is made up of 14 amino acids. The germline CDR1 and CDR2 sequences are SGHRS and YFSETQ. The CDR3 is CASAGERAYETQYF. The CDR3 DNA reads TGCGCCAGCGCCGGGGAAAGGGCTTATGAGACCCAGTACTTC.

CDR3 region: CATRTGATNEKLFF. Written as DNA, the CDR3 is TGTGCCACCAGAACGGGGGCAACTAATGAAAAACTGTTTTTT. The chain couples TRBV6-5 to TRBJ1-4, with D possibly matching TRBD1 (5 bases). The CDR3 is made up of 14 amino acids. Trimming shortened V by 10 bases and J by 0 bases, and 12 bases separated the two germline ends. Germline V lookup: CDR1 MNHEY, CDR2 SVGAGI.

The rearrangement joins TRBV7-7 to TRBJ2-7, with TRBD2 as a possible D gene (5 bases). This CDR3 spans 13 amino acids. V was pared by 4 bases and J by 9 bases, with 16 bases between. CDR1 is SSHAT and CDR2 is FNYEAQ in the germline V gene (reference sequence). The CDR3 loop reads CASSSTSEGLQYF. CDR3 nucleotide sequence: TGTGCCAGCAGCTCGACCTCTGAGGGTTTGCAGTACTTC.

The J gene is TRBJ2-2, the V gene TRBV7-2, with 9 positions matching TRBD1. The V and J ends lost 5 bases and 4 bases, in that order; junction bases with no gene match: 8. Germline CDR1 reads SGHTA; CDR2 reads FQGNSA. This CDR3 region has 16 residues. The CDR3 sequence: CASSPPGQGFTGELFF. The CDR3 DNA is TGTGCCAGCAGCCCCCCCGGACAGGGGTTCACCGGGGAGCTGTTTTTT.

The V and J genes are TRBV7-8 and TRBJ2-2; TRBD2 matches 10 bases. V was clipped by 6 bases and J by 1 base; unmatched bases: 11. The V gene's germline CDR1 is SGHVS and CDR2 FQNEAQ. This CDR3 has 18 amino acids. The CDR3 here is CASRGGARLAGNTGELFF. The CDR3 coding sequence is TGTGCCAGCAGGGGCGGGGCGAGACTAGCGGGGAACACCGGGGAGCTGTTTTTT.

The chain combines TRBV12-3 or TRBV12-4 with TRBJ1-6, with D perhaps TRBD1 (5 bases). The CDR3 runs 13 residues. Trimming removed 6 bases from V and 7 bases from J, with 10 bases in between. The CDR3 region has the DNA TGTGCCAGCAGGGGGCAGCCGAATTCACCCCTCCACTTT. Its protein product is CASRGQPNSPLHF.

This clone was observed a handful of times. V gene TRBV9 combines with J gene TRBJ1-1; 11 positions agree with TRBD1. The CDR3 is 15 amino acids. Germline values: CDR1 SGDLS, CDR2 YYNGEE. The J segment lost 4 bases and the V segment lost 3 bases, leaving 5 bases of the junction unmatched. CDR3: CASSEIGTGGTEAFF. The CDR3 coding sequence is TGTGCCAGCAGCGAAATAGGGACAGGGGGCACTGAAGCTTTCTTT.

The chain links TRBV2 to TRBJ1-5; 7 nucleotides line up with TRBD1. V gave up 8 bases and J gave up 6 bases; unmatched junction bases: 10. CDR1 and CDR2 from the germline V gene are SNHLY and FYNNEI. This CDR3 contains 14 residues. CDR3 amino acids: CASGTAHGVQPQHF. CDR3 bases: TGTGCCAGCGGGACAGCCCATGGCGTTCAGCCCCAGCATTTT.

The V and J genes are TRBV13 and TRBJ1-2; D call uncertain. Germline-derived CDR1 and CDR2 are PRHDT and FYEKMQ (reference sequence). V lost 10 bases and J 8 bases, leaving 14 bases between the germline ends. The length of the CDR3 is 11 residues. The CDR3 bases are TGTGCCACCCCCCCCCGGGGAGGCTACACCTTC. This sequence encodes CATPPRGGYTF.

V is TRBV19 and J is TRBJ1-1; weak D call: TRBD1 (5 bases). Germline V gene sequence: CDR1 LNHDA, CDR2 SQIVND (reference sequence). CDR3 length: 18 amino acids. Trimming removed 3 bases from V and 0 bases from J, with 20 bases in between. The CDR3 protein is CASSINGRARFMNTEAFF. The CDR3 DNA reads as TGTGCCAGTAGTATTAACGGCAGGGCCCGCTTTATGAACACTGAAGCTTTCTTT.

The chain couples TRBV5-1 to TRBJ1-1; D not resolved. The germline gives CDR1 SGHRS, CDR2 YFSETQ. V was shortened by 5 bases and J by 3 bases, with 11 bases between the two germline ends. This CDR3 region has 13 residues. This CDR3 reads CASRPGIYTEAFF. As DNA, the CDR3 is TGCGCCAGCAGACCCGGGATTTACACTGAAGCTTTCTTT.

V gene TRBV3-1 (or the pseudogene TRBV3-2) combines with J gene TRBJ2-5, with 7 bases matching TRBD2. The germline gives CDR1 LGHDT, CDR2 YNNKEL (reference sequence). This CDR3 contains 16 residues. V lost 1 base, J lost 5 bases, and 10 bases stayed unmatched. CDR3 residues: CASSQGILAAEETQYF. The CDR3 nucleotides read TGTGCCAGCAGCCAAGGTATCCTAGCGGCGGAGGAGACCCAGTACTTC.

V usage is TRBV30 and J usage is TRBJ1-6, with D possibly TRBD1 on 6 matching bases. Germline V CDR1 and CDR2: GTSNPN, SVGIG (reference sequence). This CDR3 is 17 amino acids long. Between the trimmed V and J ends, which lost 2 bases and 8 bases, there was a span of 22 bases. In DNA form, the CDR3 reads TGTGCCTGGAGTTCAATTCTCACGGGACATACCTATTCACCCCTCCACTTT. Amino acid sequence: CAWSSILTGHTYSPLHF.

The chain links TRBV30 to TRBJ1-1; D may be TRBD1 (6 bases). Germline CDR1 and CDR2: GTSNPN and SVGIG (reference sequence). Trimming took 4 bases from V and 3 from J, leaving 18 bases between them. The CDR3 spans 15 residues. The chain's CDR3 is CAWTGQGLLYTEAFF. The CDR3 bases are TGTGCCTGGACTGGGCAGGGGCTTTTGTACACTGAAGCTTTCTTT.